These 32 T cell receptor beta chains share one sample of origin, sequenced in a study of graft-versus-host responses after intestinal transplantation. Their antigen targets remain unknown. Clones were sequenced by immunoSEQ multiplex PCR, and TCRdb holds only the in-frame ones, with some missing. The table lists tens of thousands of clones, roughly four fifths of them singletons, with about a sixth in the top ten. The specimen was unstimulated CD8+ T cells sorted from spleen or lymph node cells, collected before intestinal transplant. The source is a human donor who received an intestinal transplant.

In the case of this clone: The sample holds other DNA sequences that translate to the same CDR3. The gene calls are TRBV29-1 and TRBJ2-7; D uncertain. CDR3 length: 10 residues. The V gene's germline CDR1 is SQVTM and CDR2 ANQGSEA. V lost 4 bases and J 2 bases, leaving 3 bases between the germline ends. CDR3 residues: CSVGTYEQYF. The CDR3 nucleotides are TGCAGCGTTGGTACCTACGAGCAGTACTTC.

This clone came up a few times. V and J are TRBV27 and TRBJ2-1, with no clear D. In germline, CDR1 is MNHEY, CDR2 SMNVEV (reference sequence). V dropped 8 bases and J dropped 2 bases, with 10 bases sitting between them. This CDR3 spans 13 amino acids. CDR3 DNA sequence: TGTGCCAGCTCCCGGGCAACCTACAATGAGCAGTTCTTC. The encoded protein is CASSRATYNEQFF.

This clone turned up a few times. V and J are TRBV6-4 and TRBJ2-2, with D uncertain. Germline lookup yields CDR1 MRHNA and CDR2 SNTAGT. The length of the CDR3 is 14 residues. V was trimmed by 5 bases and J by 5 bases, leaving 12 bases between them. In DNA form, the CDR3 reads TGTGCCAGCAGTCCCAGCCTGGGGACCGGGGAGCTGTTTTTT. Translated, it gives CASSPSLGTGELFF.

This chain uses TRBV13 with TRBJ2-5, with 7 positions matching TRBD1. The DNA matches TRBJ2-7 better at its end, which makes the J call doubtful. This CDR3 comprises 14 residues. Germline V gene data show CDR1 as PRHDT and CDR2 as FYEKMQ (reference sequence). The CDR3 nucleotides are TGTGCCAGCAGCCCGACAGGGAGCTCCTACGAGCAGTACTTC. Translating gives CASSPTGSSYEQYF.

This chain uses TRBV27 with TRBJ2-7; 8 bases are a match to TRBD2. Germline V gene sequence: CDR1 MNHEY, CDR2 SMNVEV (reference sequence). The CDR3 totals 16 residues. Trimming cost V 4 bases and J 0 bases; bases outside gene matches: 8. CDR3 nucleotide sequence: TGTGCCAGCAGTTCTCCCCAGCGGGGGAGCTCCTACGAGCAGTACTTC. It is translated as CASSSPQRGSSYEQYF.

The V gene is TRBV7-9, the J gene TRBJ2-1, with 7 positions matching TRBD1. V dropped 4 bases and J dropped 0; count of bases not matched to a gene: 6. This CDR3 region has 16 residues. From germline, CDR1 is SEHNR and CDR2 FQNEAQ (reference sequence). This CDR3 is CASSSPGGSSYNEQFF. In nucleotides, the CDR3 is TGTGCCAGCAGCTCCCCAGGGGGAAGCTCCTACAATGAGCAGTTCTTC. Together with reference TRBV7-9 and TRBJ2-1, the CDR3 gives the full variable domain: DTGVSQNPRHKITKRGQNVTFRCDPISEHNRLYWYRQTLGQGPEFLTYFQNEAQLEKSRLLSDRFSAERPKGSFSTLEIQRTEQGDSAMYLCASSSPGGSSYNEQFFGPGTRLTVL.

V usage is TRBV28 and J usage is TRBJ2-7; D possibly corresponds to TRBD1 (5 bases). The CDR3 covers 14 residues. V shed 4 bases and J shed 2 bases, with 12 bases lying between them. Looked up from germline, CDR1 is MDHEN and CDR2 is SYDVKM. Written as DNA, the CDR3 is TGTGCCAGCAGTTCACTGACAGCTACCTACGAGCAGTACTTC. Amino acids: CASSSLTATYEQYF. Looking up the rest from reference TRBV28 and TRBJ2-7 gives the full variable domain: DVKVTQSSRYLVKRTGEKVFLECVQDMDHENMFWYRQDPGLGLRLIYFSYDVKMKEKGDIPEGYSVSREKKERFSLILESASTNQTSMYLCASSSLTATYEQYFGPGTRLTVT.

A few counts support this clone. V and J are TRBV6-1 and TRBJ2-1; 11 nucleotides line up with TRBD2. The V gene's germline CDR1 is MNHNS and CDR2 SASEGT. CDR3 length: 16 residues. The V segment lost 2 bases and the J segment 5 bases; nucleotides outside the gene matches: 5. The CDR3 sequence: CASSEYGTSGNNEQFF. CDR3 in DNA: TGTGCCAGCAGTGAATACGGGACTAGCGGCAACAATGAGCAGTTCTTC.

The V and J genes are TRBV27 and TRBJ2-7, with a possible D match to TRBD1 (5 bases). Germline CDR1 reads MNHEY; CDR2 reads SMNVEV (reference sequence). The CDR3 has 15 residues. Trimming shortened V by 2 bases and J by 1 base, and 12 bases separated the two germline ends. This chain's CDR3 is CASSLQGITSYEQYF. In DNA, the CDR3 is TGTGCCAGCAGTTTACAGGGCATAACTTCCTACGAGCAGTACTTC.

This rearrangement joins TRBV6-1 to TRBJ2-5; 11 bases map to TRBD2. J lost 2 bases, V lost 6 bases, and 5 bases had no gene match. CDR1 and CDR2 (germline): MNHNS, SASEGT. The CDR3 has 15 residues. The CDR3 is CASSSLAGVQETQYF. The CDR3 nucleotides read TGTGCCAGCAGCTCACTAGCGGGAGTACAAGAGACCCAGTACTTC.

This chain links TRBV4-3 with TRBJ1-2; D is possibly TRBD1 (5 bases). V lost 0 bases and J lost 1, with 12 bases in between. Germline V gene data show CDR1 as LGHNA and CDR2 as YSLEER. This CDR3 is 16 amino acids long. The CDR3 region is CASSQDITGVNYGYTF. In DNA, the CDR3 is TGCGCCAGCAGCCAAGATATAACAGGAGTTAACTATGGCTACACCTTC.

The chain couples TRBV27 to TRBJ2-4; 7 nucleotides agree with TRBD1. The CDR3 is 18 residues long. V was pared by 6 bases and J by 3 bases, with 17 bases of the junction left unmatched. Germline lookup yields CDR1 MNHEY and CDR2 SMNVEV (reference sequence). The CDR3 sequence: CASRPLGQDELGKNIQYF. In nucleotides, the CDR3 is TGTGCCAGCAGACCCTTAGGACAGGACGAACTAGGCAAAAACATTCAGTACTTC.

The chain uses TRBV11-2 and TRBJ2-7; unclear D gene. Deletions cut 3 bases from V and 3 bases from J, with 6 bases between. CDR1 and CDR2 (germline): SGHAT, FQNNGV. This CDR3 is 12 amino acids long. The CDR3: CASSFTVYEQYF. DNA for the CDR3: TGTGCCAGCAGCTTCACAGTCTACGAGCAGTACTTC. The whole variable domain, remainder taken from reference TRBV11-2 and TRBJ2-7, is EAGVAQSPRYKIIEKRQSVAFWCNPISGHATLYWYQQILGQGPKLLIQFQNNGVVDDSQLPKDRFSAERLKGVDSTLKIQPAKLEDSAVYLCASSFTVYEQYFGPGTRLTVT.

This chain connects TRBV6-5 to TRBJ1-2, with a weak D call TRBD1 (5 bases). CDR1 is MNHEY, CDR2 SVGAGI, per germline. The germline V and J ends were trimmed by 4 bases and 2 bases, with 8 bases remaining between them. The CDR3 sequence is 13 residues long. The chain's CDR3 is CASSLQENYGYTF. The CDR3 DNA is TGTGCCAGCAGTTTACAGGAAAACTATGGCTACACCTTC.

This clone was picked up a small number of times. This chain links TRBV6-5 with TRBJ1-3; D call uncertain. In germline, CDR1 is MNHEY, CDR2 SVGAGI. The CDR3 spans 14 residues. V lost 6 bases to trimming and J lost 0 bases, with 9 bases between them. In DNA form, the CDR3 reads TGTGCCAGCAGCCCAGAGAGCTCTGGAAACACCATATATTTT. Amino acids: CASSPESSGNTIYF.

The V and J genes are TRBV5-6 and TRBJ2-1; weak D call: TRBD1 (6 bases). This CDR3 is 16 amino acids long. Germline lookup yields CDR1 SGHDT and CDR2 YYEEEE. V lost 6 bases, J lost 4 bases, and 20 bases lay in between. This chain's CDR3 is CASTNGGSPTYNEQFF. As DNA, the CDR3 is TGTGCCAGCACAAATGGGGGCAGCCCGACTTACAATGAGCAGTTCTTC.

The rearrangement uses TRBV23-1 and TRBJ2-3; TRBD2 matches 12 bases. TRBV23-1 is noted as an ORF with a role that remains uncertain. Germline trimming cut 6 bases from V and 0 bases from J; bases unmatched to any gene: 16. The CDR3 has 20 amino acids. This CDR3 reads CASRPSPRLAGDVSTDTQYF. The CDR3 DNA sequence: TGCGCCAGCAGACCCTCCCCGAGACTAGCGGGAGACGTCAGCACAGATACGCAGTATTTT.

The rearrangement joins TRBV10-3 to TRBJ2-5; 14 nucleotides line up with TRBD2. Near its end, the DNA agrees better with TRBJ2-7, so the J call may be wrong. This CDR3 is built from 14 residues. Germline V gene sequence: CDR1 ENHRY, CDR2 SYGVKD. CDR3 protein: CATRTSGRIYEQYF. In DNA form, the CDR3 reads TGTGCCACAAGGACTAGCGGGAGGATCTACGAGCAGTACTTC.

V is TRBV7-2 and J is TRBJ2-3; D is undetermined. Germline V gene data show CDR1 as SGHTA and CDR2 as FQGNSA. Trimming cost V 7 bases and J 0 bases, with 11 bases left between them. This CDR3 comprises 14 residues. Here the CDR3 reads CASTFGVSTDTQYF. DNA of the CDR3: TGTGCCAGCACCTTTGGAGTTAGCACAGATACGCAGTATTTT.

This chain links TRBV2 with TRBJ2-1; D gene uncertain. The V end lost 2 bases, the J end lost 5 bases, and 4 bases lay between the germline ends. CDR1 is SNHLY and CDR2 is FYNNEI in the germline V gene. The CDR3 sequence is 12 residues long. Here the CDR3 DNA reads TGTGCCAGCAGTGAAAAAGACAATGAGCAGTTCTTC. As protein: CASSEKDNEQFF.

The CDR3, as DNA: TGTGCCAGCAGTTACTCAACAGGGGGCCTGGAGACCCAGTACTTC. Protein sequence: CASSYSTGGLETQYF. The V call is TRBV6-5, the J call TRBJ2-5; the match to TRBD1 covers 9 bases. The CDR3 has 15 residues. The germline gives CDR1 MNHEY, CDR2 SVGAGI. V trimming: 0 bases; J trimming: 5 bases; junction bases outside the gene matches: 4.

The chain links TRBV13 to TRBJ1-2, with D maybe TRBD1 (5 bases). This CDR3 has 13 amino acids. Germline V CDR1 and CDR2: PRHDT, FYEKMQ (reference sequence). Trimming left V 5 bases short and J 3 bases short, with 10 bases between. The CDR3 is CASSPGGYYGYTF. DNA of the CDR3: TGTGCCAGCAGCCCGGGGGGGTACTATGGCTACACCTTC.

The V call is TRBV11-2, the J call TRBJ2-3; D possibly corresponds to TRBD2 (6 bases). This CDR3 has 16 residues. Germline V lookup: CDR1 SGHAT, CDR2 FQNNGV. Trimming removed 0 bases at V and 0 bases at J, with 10 bases between. CDR3 sequence (DNA): TGTGCCAGCAGCTTAGAGTTGGGGGGTAGCACAGATACGCAGTATTTT. Translated, it gives CASSLELGGSTDTQYF.

This chain joins TRBV11-2 and TRBJ2-7, with D possibly being TRBD1 or TRBD2 (5 bases each). Germline V gene data show CDR1 as SGHAT and CDR2 as FQNNGV. CDR3 size: 13 residues. V was trimmed by 1 base and J by 6 bases, leaving 10 bases between them. CDR3 DNA sequence: TGTGCCAGCAGCTTAGGGGACGGCCCCGAGCAGTACTTC. Protein: CASSLGDGPEQYF.

The chain has TRBV1 and TRBJ2-1; no DNA check was done on the table's D call, TRBD1. TRBV1 is recorded as a pseudogene. This CDR3 contains 15 residues. The CDR3 region is CTSSLRIDIHNEQFF. Here the CDR3 DNA reads TGCACCAGCAGCCTCCGTATAGACATCCACAATGAGCAGTTCTTC.

This sequence joins TRBV28 and TRBJ1-4; D possibly corresponds to TRBD1 (5 bases). The CDR3 covers 14 residues. Germline V gene sequence: CDR1 MDHEN, CDR2 SYDVKM. The V and J ends lost 5 bases and 8 bases respectively, with 15 bases between them. The CDR3 region is CASSIRTRGEKLFF. CDR3 nucleotides: TGTGCCAGCAGTATCAGGACTCGGGGGGAAAAACTGTTTTTT. The whole variable domain, filled in from reference TRBV28 and TRBJ1-4, reads DVKVTQSSRYLVKRTGEKVFLECVQDMDHENMFWYRQDPGLGLRLIYFSYDVKMKEKGDIPEGYSVSREKKERFSLILESASTNQTSMYLCASSIRTRGEKLFFGSGTQLSVL.

V is TRBV11-2 and J is TRBJ1-1; D unclear. The CDR3 totals 16 residues. Per the germline V gene, CDR1 is SGHAT and CDR2 is FQNNGV. V shed 0 bases and J shed 1 base, with 12 bases lying between them. CDR3 sequence: CASSLERGSGNTEAFF. The CDR3, as DNA: TGTGCCAGCAGCTTAGAAAGAGGGTCGGGGAACACTGAAGCTTTCTTT. Full variable domain (remainder filled in from reference TRBV11-2 and TRBJ1-1): EAGVAQSPRYKIIEKRQSVAFWCNPISGHATLYWYQQILGQGPKLLIQFQNNGVVDDSQLPKDRFSAERLKGVDSTLKIQPAKLEDSAVYLCASSLERGSGNTEAFFGQGTRLTVV.

V usage is TRBV4-2 and J usage is TRBJ2-1; 12 positions match TRBD2. Germline V gives CDR1 LGHNA, CDR2 YNFKEQ. V dropped 4 bases and J dropped 7; count of bases not matched to a gene: 5. This CDR3 comprises 15 residues. The CDR3 here is CASSRRLAGENEQFF. CDR3 DNA sequence: TGTGCCAGCAGCCGTCGACTAGCGGGGGAAAATGAGCAGTTCTTC.

This clone has just a few counts. The V and J genes are TRBV6-1 and TRBJ2-7; D remains unclear. Germline CDR1 reads MNHNS; CDR2 reads SASEGT. CDR3 size: 14 residues. V gave up 0 bases and J gave up 3 bases, with 9 bases separating them. CDR3 nucleotides: TGTGCCAGCAGTGAAGCTGGTTTAGGCTACGAGCAGTACTTC. Its protein is CASSEAGLGYEQYF.

The rearrangement uses TRBV6-5 and TRBJ2-7; 7 bases match TRBD1. CDR3 length: 12 amino acids. The V gene end was trimmed by 10 bases and the J gene end by 4 bases; junction bases not matched to a gene: 7. Germline V lookup: CDR1 MNHEY, CDR2 SVGAGI. CDR3 coding DNA: TGTGCCACCCGACAGGGCGGATACGAGCAGTACTTC. This encodes CATRQGGYEQYF.

The chain uses TRBV18 and TRBJ1-6; 8 bases align to TRBD1. Germline CDR1 KGHSH, CDR2 LQKENI. V was clipped by 3 bases and J by 6 bases; unmatched bases: 1. This CDR3 is 14 amino acids long. CDR3 bases: TGTGCCAGCTCACCTGGACAGGGTAATTCACCCCTCCACTTT. The encoded protein is CASSPGQGNSPLHF. The variable domain in full, with the rest retrieved from reference TRBV18 and TRBJ1-6, is NAGVMQNPRHLVRRRGQEARLRCSPMKGHSHVYWYRQLPEEGLKFMVYLQKENIIDESGMPKERFSAEFPKEGPSILRIQQVVRGDSAAYFCASSPGQGNSPLHFGNGTRLTVT.

The chain links TRBV4-1 to TRBJ2-5; a weak D match, TRBD2 (6 bases). Germline CDR1 is MGHRA and CDR2 is YSYEKL. This CDR3 has 15 amino acids. V lost 2 bases and J lost 2, with 12 bases in between. CDR3 protein: CASSQRGTLQETQYF. Here the CDR3 DNA reads TGCGCCAGCAGCCAACGCGGGACCCTACAAGAGACCCAGTACTTC.